The 30 T cell receptor beta chains reported below all come from one sample, sequenced in a study of blood T cell repertoires in COVID-19. Method: immunoSEQ multiplex PCR; TCRdb's copy keeps in-frame clones and lacks some. The sample has roughly 72,000 clones, 88% seen once; the top ten hold roughly 19%. The sequencing sample was made of peripheral blood. These receptors originate from a human donor in a cohort sampled during active COVID-19.

CDR3 nucleotide sequence: TGTGCCAGCAGCGAACTCGGTTGGAGGGCCGGGGAGCTGTTTTTT. Its translation is CASSELGWRAGELFF. The chain joins TRBV9 to TRBJ2-2, with D perhaps TRBD2 (6 bases). The length of the CDR3 is 15 residues. The germline V gene encodes CDR1 SGDLS and CDR2 YYNGEE. The germline V and J ends were trimmed by 3 bases and 6 bases, with 15 bases remaining between them. Looking up the rest from reference TRBV9 and TRBJ2-2 gives the full variable domain: DSGVTQTPKHLITATGQRVTLRCSPRSGDLSVYWYQQSLDQGLQFLIQYYNGEERAKGNILERFSAQQFPDLHSELNLSSLELGDSALYFCASSELGWRAGELFFGEGSRLTVL.

This clone has just a few counts. This chain uses TRBV16 with TRBJ1-1; 10 bases align to TRBD1. Unmatched junction bases numbered 8, after V lost 4 bases and J lost 6 bases. Germline V CDR1 and CDR2: KGHSY, FQNENV. There are 15 residues in the CDR3. CDR3 residues: CASSRGQGVMAEAFF. CDR3 DNA: TGTGCCAGCAGCCGCGGACAGGGGGTAATGGCTGAAGCTTTCTTT.

The V and J genes are TRBV9 and TRBJ1-2, with TRBD1 matching over 8 bases. CDR3 size: 14 residues. Trimming removed 2 bases from V and 3 bases from J; junction bases left unmatched: 3. The germline V gene encodes CDR1 SGDLS and CDR2 YYNGEE. The DNA of the CDR3 is TGTGCCAGCAGCGTCCAGACAGGGGACTATGGCTACACCTTC. Residues: CASSVQTGDYGYTF.

The V gene is TRBV4-3, the J gene TRBJ1-1; 11 nucleotides align to TRBD1. V dropped 0 bases and J dropped 12; count of bases not matched to a gene: 6. CDR3 size: 14 residues. Germline CDR1 is LGHNA and CDR2 is YSLEER. The CDR3 loop reads CASSQEGTGGGTFF. CDR3 nucleotides: TGCGCCAGCAGCCAAGAAGGGACAGGGGGAGGAACTTTCTTT.

The CDR3 sequence: CASSLSGAIAKNIQYF. DNA of the CDR3: TGTGCCAGCAGCCTGAGCGGGGCGATAGCCAAAAACATTCAGTACTTC. V usage is TRBV2 and J usage is TRBJ2-4, with 7 bases that match TRBD2. The CDR3 is made up of 16 amino acids. From germline, CDR1 is SNHLY and CDR2 FYNNEI. With V trimmed by 6 bases and J by 0 bases, 8 bases remained unmatched.

V and J are TRBV9 and TRBJ2-2; D is ambiguous. The CDR3 loop spans 17 amino acids. V lost 0 bases, J lost 0 bases, and 12 bases lay in between. The V gene's germline CDR1 is SGDLS and CDR2 YYNGEE. The CDR3 bases are TGTGCCAGCAGCGTAGCTGGCTTCCTCTCGAACACCGGGGAGCTGTTTTTT. Amino acids: CASSVAGFLSNTGELFF.

The genes are TRBV6-6 and TRBJ2-5; 9 bases fit TRBD2. The length of the CDR3 is 15 residues. Germline trimming cut 5 bases from V and 1 base from J; bases unmatched to any gene: 5. CDR1 MNHNY and CDR2 SVGAGI come from the germline V gene (reference sequence). The CDR3 nucleotides are TGTGCCAGCAGTGGCGGGACTAGCCTCCAAGAGACCCAGTACTTC. Its protein is CASSGGTSLQETQYF.

This clone has only one observation. The chain has TRBV19 and TRBJ2-6, with 7 bases identical to TRBD1. CDR1 and CDR2 (germline): LNHDA, SQIVND (reference sequence). This CDR3 contains 16 residues. Trimming removed 0 bases from V and 4 bases from J; junction bases left unmatched: 3. CDR3 sequence reads: CASSIERGPGANVLTF. The CDR3 region has the DNA TGTGCCAGTAGTATAGAAAGGGGGCCAGGGGCCAACGTCCTGACTTTC.

V usage is TRBV10-3 and J usage is TRBJ2-7, with D tentatively TRBD2 (5 bases). Germline CDR1 reads ENHRY; CDR2 reads SYGVKD. The ends were cut back, 4 bases at V and 6 bases at J, with 19 bases in the middle. The CDR3 has 15 residues. The CDR3 bases are TGTGCCATCAGTGCCGCTAGCAGGAGCCCGGGCGAGCAGTACTTC. It translates to CAISAASRSPGEQYF.

The chain uses TRBV7-2 and TRBJ2-3; 10 bases agree with TRBD2. Germline CDR1 and CDR2: SGHTA and FQGNSA. Trimming cost V 5 bases and J 4 bases; bases outside gene matches: 15. The CDR3 is 18 residues long. CDR3 in amino acids: CASSPRGPAGGRADTQYF. The CDR3 region has the DNA TGTGCCAGCAGCCCAAGAGGTCCAGCGGGGGGGCGCGCAGATACGCAGTATTTT.

The CDR3 nucleotides are TGTGCCAGCTCACCACCGGGGGGGTCTAATCAGCCCCAGCATTTT. Encoded protein: CASSPPGGSNQPQHF. The chain has TRBV18 and TRBJ1-5, with D maybe TRBD1 (5 bases). V lost 0 bases to trimming and J lost 4 bases, with 10 bases between them. Germline-derived CDR1 and CDR2 are KGHSH and LQKENI. The CDR3 consists of 15 residues.

V usage is TRBV6-4 and J usage is TRBJ2-3; 11 nucleotides match TRBD2. The CDR3 is made up of 16 amino acids. V lost 0 bases to trimming and J lost 5 bases; unmatched junction nucleotides: 4. CDR1 is MRHNA and CDR2 is SNTAGT in the germline V gene. The CDR3 region is CASSDSTSGNIDTQYF. The CDR3, as DNA: TGTGCCAGCAGTGACTCGACTAGCGGGAATATAGATACGCAGTATTTT.

In its sample, this clone was seen once. The gene calls are TRBV11-3 and TRBJ2-1; 8 positions agree with TRBD2. The CDR3 totals 15 residues. V shed 6 bases and J 1 base; nucleotides not matched to a gene: 5. Germline CDR1 and CDR2: SGHNT and YENEEA. In DNA form, the CDR3 reads TGTGCCAGCAGTTCGGGACTAGTTTCCTACAATGAGCAGTTCTTC. It specifies CASSSGLVSYNEQFF.

V is TRBV4-1 and J is TRBJ1-5, with D possibly being TRBD1 (5 bases). CDR1 is MGHRA and CDR2 is YSYEKL in the germline V gene. V shed 0 bases and J shed 2 bases, with 17 bases lying between them. The CDR3 has 18 residues. The CDR3 protein is CASSQDSFRARGNQPQHF. Written as DNA, the CDR3 is TGCGCCAGCAGCCAAGATTCTTTCAGGGCTCGGGGCAATCAGCCCCAGCATTTT.

The chain links TRBV9 to TRBJ2-1; 8 positions match TRBD2. Germline V gene lookup returns CDR1 SGDLS and CDR2 YYNGEE. CDR3 size: 16 residues. Trimming took 4 bases from V and 8 from J; bases not matched to a gene: 14. Here the CDR3 DNA reads TGTGCCAGCAGCCGTTCAGCGGGGGTAGGGGAGGATGAGCAGTTCTTC. Translated: CASSRSAGVGEDEQFF.

This rearrangement joins TRBV7-9 to TRBJ1-5; TRBD1 aligns across 7 bases. Germline V CDR1 and CDR2: SEHNR, FQNEAQ (reference sequence). This CDR3 contains 15 residues. Trimming cost V 4 bases and J 3 bases; bases outside gene matches: 6. The CDR3: CASSSMGTVNQPQHF. The CDR3 DNA reads TGTGCCAGCAGCTCCATGGGGACAGTCAATCAGCCCCAGCATTTT.

The V gene is TRBV28, the J gene TRBJ1-2; a possible D gene is TRBD1 (6 bases). Germline CDR1 is MDHEN and CDR2 is SYDVKM. This CDR3 has 14 amino acids. Trimming removed 7 bases from V and 6 bases from J, with 18 bases in between. This CDR3 reads CASTTQGDYDGYTF. CDR3 sequence (DNA): TGTGCCAGCACGACACAGGGAGATTACGATGGCTACACCTTC.

The V and J genes are TRBV6-5 and TRBJ2-7; 7 bases are a match to TRBD1. Germline CDR1 and CDR2: MNHEY and SVGAGI. This CDR3 spans 13 amino acids. V shed 6 bases and J 2 bases; nucleotides not matched to a gene: 4. CDR3 region: CASRTTGTYEQYF. CDR3 sequence (DNA): TGTGCCAGCAGGACGACAGGGACCTACGAGCAGTACTTC.

The chain couples TRBV6-5 to TRBJ1-5, with TRBD1 matching 8 bases. Trimming took 4 bases from V and 4 from J; bases not matched to a gene: 0. The CDR3 length is 13 residues. Germline loops: CDR1 MNHEY, CDR2 SVGAGI. The CDR3 nucleotides read TGTGCCAGCAGTTGGGACAGGAATCAGCCCCAGCATTTT. It encodes CASSWDRNQPQHF.

With respect to this clone: Distinct nucleotide sequences in the sample also encode this CDR3. The chain links TRBV2 to TRBJ1-5; D not certain. Germline-derived CDR1 and CDR2 are SNHLY and FYNNEI. The CDR3 covers 15 residues. V lost 3 bases, J lost 2 bases, and 11 bases lay in between. CDR3 DNA sequence: TGTGCCAGCAGTGATAGGACTGGTGGCAATCAGCCCCAGCATTTT. Its protein product is CASSDRTGGNQPQHF.

The rearrangement links TRBV28 to TRBJ2-7; D perhaps matches TRBD2 (5 bases). V lost 6 bases and J 3 bases, leaving 18 bases between the germline ends. CDR1 is MDHEN and CDR2 is SYDVKM in the germline V gene. This CDR3 comprises 15 residues. CDR3 sequence: CASSSEAETVYEQYF. CDR3 nucleotides: TGTGCCAGCAGCTCAGAAGCGGAGACCGTCTACGAGCAGTACTTC.

The chain combines TRBV5-1 with TRBJ2-2; weak D call: TRBD2 (6 bases). Germline CDR1 and CDR2: SGHRS and YFSETQ. V gave up 3 bases and J gave up 6 bases, with 15 bases separating them. This CDR3 contains 15 residues. The CDR3 nucleotides are TGCGCCAGCAGCTCTGGGGGGATGGAGGCCGGGGAGCTGTTTTTT. Protein: CASSSGGMEAGELFF.

The CDR3 loop is CASSPRQGATDTQYF. The CDR3 DNA is TGTGCCAGCAGCCCCCGACAGGGGGCCACAGATACGCAGTATTTT. This chain uses TRBV7-2 with TRBJ2-3; 10 nucleotides match TRBD1. Germline CDR1 is SGHTA and CDR2 is FQGNSA. The CDR3 contains 15 residues. The V and J ends lost 5 bases and 2 bases, in that order; junction bases with no gene match: 4.

The rearrangement links TRBV7-2 to TRBJ2-1, with D perhaps matching TRBD2 (5 bases). V lost 5 bases and J lost 10, with 15 bases in between. The CDR3 totals 13 residues. Germline CDR1 SGHTA, CDR2 FQGNSA. The CDR3 spells CASSPAGSLEQFF. As DNA, the CDR3 is TGTGCCAGCAGCCCTGCGGGCAGTCTGGAGCAGTTCTTC.

Only a few counts were recorded for this clone. The rearrangement joins TRBV6-6 to TRBJ2-1, with TRBD1 matching over 11 bases. The germline V gene has CDR1 MNHNY and CDR2 SVGAGI (reference sequence). The CDR3 spans 16 residues. Trimming removed 5 bases from V and 9 bases from J; junction bases left unmatched: 12. Written as DNA, the CDR3 is TGTGCCAGCAGTGACTGGGGGGACAGGGGGAATCTTGAGCAGTTCTTC. Translating it yields CASSDWGDRGNLEQFF.

The V and J genes are TRBV3-1 (or the pseudogene TRBV3-2) and TRBJ1-2; 10 bases line up with TRBD1. Germline trimming cut 3 bases from V and 2 bases from J; bases unmatched to any gene: 3. The germline CDR1 and CDR2 sequences are LGHDT and YNNKEL (reference sequence). The CDR3 covers 15 residues. The CDR3 DNA reads as TGTGCCAGCAGCCACCTGGACAGGGGGAACTATGGCTACACCTTC. This translates into CASSHLDRGNYGYTF.

The chain recombines TRBV7-2 with TRBJ1-2; 8 positions agree with TRBD1. Trimming at V came to 2 bases and at J to 0 bases, leaving 8 bases not matched to a gene. The CDR3 has 17 residues. Germline V lookup: CDR1 SGHTA, CDR2 FQGNSA. This CDR3 is CASSLRQGARANYGYTF. For the CDR3, the DNA is TGTGCCAGCAGCTTACGTCAGGGGGCAAGGGCTAACTATGGCTACACCTTC.

V gene TRBV7-2 combines with J gene TRBJ2-3; 7 positions agree with TRBD2. Germline CDR1 reads SGHTA; CDR2 reads FQGNSA. With V trimmed by 3 bases and J by 1 base, 1 base remained unmatched. The CDR3 extends over 14 amino acids. CDR3 in DNA: TGTGCCAGCAGCTTGAGCGGGGGCACAGATACGCAGTATTTT. Translation: CASSLSGGTDTQYF.

J is TRBJ2-7 and V is TRBV6-1; D possibly corresponds to TRBD1 (5 bases). The V and J ends lost 6 bases and 0 bases respectively, with 15 bases between them. This CDR3 spans 15 amino acids. CDR1 and CDR2 from the germline V gene are MNHNS and SASEGT. This CDR3 reads CASSRPTGGSYEQYF. The CDR3 region has the DNA TGTGCCAGCAGCCGACCTACAGGCGGCTCCTACGAGCAGTACTTC.

The J gene is TRBJ2-4, the V gene TRBV6-2 or TRBV6-3; TRBD2 matches at 8 bases. Per germline, CDR1 MNHEY and CDR2 SVGEGT. With V trimmed by 6 bases and J by 1 base, 11 bases remained unmatched. CDR3 length: 17 amino acids. CDR3 loop: CASSPPSGRPAKNIQYF. The DNA of the CDR3 is TGTGCCAGCAGCCCTCCTAGCGGGCGCCCTGCCAAAAACATTCAGTACTTC.